The clone carrying this TCR beta chain was observed a few times. TCRdb re-called the reads with MiXCR, one entry per CDR3 protein. This sample has about 740,000 distinct CDR3 sequences, with less than 40% found just once. These data originate in a study of T cell repertoires in cytomegalovirus infection. Trimming cost V 3 bases and J 10 bases; bases outside gene matches: 10. Germline-derived CDR1 and CDR2 are SGHVS and FNYEAQ. The CDR3 sequence is 17 residues long. The V gene is TRBV7-6, the J gene TRBJ2-1, with 15 bases that match TRBD2. The sequenced sample was PBMCs. This sequence originates from a human donor in good health (CMV status not recorded). Some clones in this sample may be carry-over from other donors' samples. CDR3 bases: TGTGCCAGCAGCTTCTATATTCGGACTAGCGGGGGGGGAGAGCAGTTCTTC. Amino acid sequence: CASSFYIRTSGGGEQFF.